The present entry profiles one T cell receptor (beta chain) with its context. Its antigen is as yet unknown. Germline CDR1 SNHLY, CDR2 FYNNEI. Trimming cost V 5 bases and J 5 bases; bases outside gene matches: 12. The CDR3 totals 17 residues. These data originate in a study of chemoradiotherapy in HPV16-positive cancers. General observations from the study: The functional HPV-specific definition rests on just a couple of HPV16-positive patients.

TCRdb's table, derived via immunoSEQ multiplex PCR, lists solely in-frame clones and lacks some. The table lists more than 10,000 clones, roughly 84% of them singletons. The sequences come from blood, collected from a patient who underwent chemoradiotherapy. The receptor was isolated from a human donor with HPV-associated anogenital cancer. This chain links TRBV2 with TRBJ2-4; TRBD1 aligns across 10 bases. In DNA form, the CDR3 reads TGTGCCAGCAGTCGAGCTCCGGGACAGGGGTCAGAAAACATTCAGTACTTC. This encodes CASSRAPGQGSENIQYF.